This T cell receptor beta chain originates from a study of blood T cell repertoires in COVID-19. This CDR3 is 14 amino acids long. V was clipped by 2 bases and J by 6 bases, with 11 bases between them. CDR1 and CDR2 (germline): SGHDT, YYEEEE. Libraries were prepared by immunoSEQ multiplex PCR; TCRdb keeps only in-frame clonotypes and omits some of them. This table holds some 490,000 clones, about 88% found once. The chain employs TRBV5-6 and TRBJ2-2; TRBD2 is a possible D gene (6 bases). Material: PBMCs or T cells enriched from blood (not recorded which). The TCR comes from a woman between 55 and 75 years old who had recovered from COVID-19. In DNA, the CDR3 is TGTGCCAGCAGCTTTGGGCTAGCGTCCGGGGAGCTGTTTTTT. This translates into CASSFGLASGELFF.